The clone carrying this T cell receptor (beta chain) was observed a single time. This record belongs to a study of blood T cell repertoires in COVID-19. Study-level background: The samples span acute and convalescent COVID-19 from the United States, Italy and Spain. PBMCs, B-cell-depleted T cells, or T cells provided the cDNA or gDNA that made up the material.

The CDR3 runs to 14 residues. With 4 bases removed from V and 1 base from J, the gap between germline ends came to 10 bases. Germline lookup yields CDR1 LGHDT and CDR2 YNNKEL (reference sequence). Under the authors' procedure: By means of reference gene primer amplification, nucleated cell counts were estimated. Here immunoSEQ multiplex PCR was the method, and the copy in TCRdb shows in-frame clones only, minus some. V and J calls and clone size come straight from that table; D and trimming were deduced from the DNA. The table has roughly 300,000 clones, roughly 86% seen once. The chain has TRBV3-1 (or the pseudogene TRBV3-2) and TRBJ1-1; D not resolved. The sequence was obtained from a woman aged 45-59 years who had recovered from COVID-19. The material sequenced was peripheral blood. This CDR3 is CASSPRTGNTEAFF. Written as DNA, the CDR3 is TGTGCCAGCAGCCCCCGCACGGGGAACACTGAAGCTTTCTTT.